The source of this T cell receptor (beta chain) is a study of circulating and synovial CD4+ cells in juvenile arthritis. Using immunoSEQ multiplex PCR, the repertoire was profiled, and TCRdb retains in-frame clones only, with some absent. Counted here are about 36,000 clones, 85% to 95% occurring once; the ten biggest clones make up around 0.66%. Germline V gene data show CDR1 as MNHEY and CDR2 as SMNVEV (reference sequence). The germline V and J ends were trimmed by 4 bases and 4 bases, with 7 bases remaining between them. CDR3 length: 12 residues. The sample taken for sequencing was CD4+ T cells from blood. This TCR was sampled from a human donor with juvenile idiopathic arthritis. This chain connects TRBV27 to TRBJ1-2; D is ambiguous. The CDR3 sequence is CASSSDLYGYTF. The CDR3, as DNA: TGTGCCAGCAGTTCAGATCTCTATGGCTACACCTTC.